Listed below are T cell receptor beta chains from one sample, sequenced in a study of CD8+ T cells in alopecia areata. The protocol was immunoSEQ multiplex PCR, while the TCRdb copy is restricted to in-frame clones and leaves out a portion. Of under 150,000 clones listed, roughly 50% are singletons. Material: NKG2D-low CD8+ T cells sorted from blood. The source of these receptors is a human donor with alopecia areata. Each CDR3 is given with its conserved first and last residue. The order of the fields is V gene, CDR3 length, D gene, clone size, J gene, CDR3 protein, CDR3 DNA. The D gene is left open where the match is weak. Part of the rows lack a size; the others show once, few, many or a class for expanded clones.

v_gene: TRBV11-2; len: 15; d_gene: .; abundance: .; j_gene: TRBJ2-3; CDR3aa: CASSQGTSSTDTQYF; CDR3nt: TGTGCCAGCAGCCAGGGGACGAGTAGCACAGATACGCAGTATTTT
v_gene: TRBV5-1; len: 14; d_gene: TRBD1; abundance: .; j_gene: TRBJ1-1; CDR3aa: CASSLGQGRTEAFF; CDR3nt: TGCGCCAGCAGCTTGGGACAGGGGAGGACTGAAGCTTTCTTT
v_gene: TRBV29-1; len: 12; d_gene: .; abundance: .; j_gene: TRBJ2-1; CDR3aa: CSGGSGVHEQFF; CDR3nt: TGCAGCGGGGGGTCAGGGGTACATGAGCAGTTCTTC
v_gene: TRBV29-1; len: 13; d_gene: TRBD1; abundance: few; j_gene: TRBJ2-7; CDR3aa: CSVRTGITYEQYF; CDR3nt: TGCAGCGTCAGGACAGGGATCACTTACGAGCAGTACTTC
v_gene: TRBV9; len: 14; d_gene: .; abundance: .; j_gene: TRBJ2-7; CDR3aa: CASSVGAPADEQYF; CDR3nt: TGTGCCAGCAGCGTGGGAGCGCCGGCGGACGAGCAGTACTTC
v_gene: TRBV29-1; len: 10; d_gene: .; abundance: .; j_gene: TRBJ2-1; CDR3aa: CSWGNNEQFF; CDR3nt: TGCAGTTGGGGGAACAATGAGCAGTTCTTC
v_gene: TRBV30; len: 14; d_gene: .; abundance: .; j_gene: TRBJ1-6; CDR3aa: CAWSPGLPNSPLHF; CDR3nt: TGTGCCTGGAGTCCGGGTCTACCGAATTCACCCCTCCACTTT
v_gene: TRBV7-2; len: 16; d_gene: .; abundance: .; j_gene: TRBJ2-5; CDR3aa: CASSLILATRQETQYF; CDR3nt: TGTGCCAGCAGCCTAATCTTAGCGACGAGACAAGAGACCCAGTACTTC
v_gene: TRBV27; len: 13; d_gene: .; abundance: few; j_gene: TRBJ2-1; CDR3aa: CASSWAGRDEQFF; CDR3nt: TGTGCCAGCAGTTGGGCAGGGCGCGATGAGCAGTTCTTC
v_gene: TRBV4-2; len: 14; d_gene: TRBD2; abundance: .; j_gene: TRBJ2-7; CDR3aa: CASSQDGGVYEQYF; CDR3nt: TGTGCCAGCAGCCAAGACGGGGGGGTCTACGAGCAGTACTTC
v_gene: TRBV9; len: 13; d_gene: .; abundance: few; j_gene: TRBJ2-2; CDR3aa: CASSVGGTGELFF; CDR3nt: TGTGCCAGCAGCGTAGGCGGCACCGGGGAGCTGTTTTTT
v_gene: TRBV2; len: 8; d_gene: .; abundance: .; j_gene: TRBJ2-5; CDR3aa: CASSMRYF; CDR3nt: TGTGCCAGCAGCATGAGGTACTTC
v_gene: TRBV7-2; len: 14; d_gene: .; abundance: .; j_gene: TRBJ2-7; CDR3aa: CASSSYDRIHEQYF; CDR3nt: TGTGCCAGCAGCTCCTACGACAGGATCCACGAGCAGTACTTC
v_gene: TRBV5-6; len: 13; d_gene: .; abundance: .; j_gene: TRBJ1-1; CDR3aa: CASSLGTHTEAFF; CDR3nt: TGTGCCAGCAGCTTAGGGACCCACACTGAAGCTTTCTTT
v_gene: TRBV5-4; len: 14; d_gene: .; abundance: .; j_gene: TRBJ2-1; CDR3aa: CASSSGLGGSEQFF; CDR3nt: TGTGCCAGCAGCTCGGGACTCGGAGGGAGTGAGCAGTTCTTC
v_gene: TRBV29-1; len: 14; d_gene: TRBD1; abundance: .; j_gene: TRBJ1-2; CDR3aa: CSVPGQGLNYGYTF; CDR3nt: TGCAGCGTGCCGGGACAGGGTCTAAACTATGGCTACACCTTC
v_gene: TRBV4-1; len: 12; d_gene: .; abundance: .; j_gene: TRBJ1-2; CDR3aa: CASSQGQNPYTF; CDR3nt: TGCGCCAGCAGCCAAGGGCAGAACCCCTACACCTTC
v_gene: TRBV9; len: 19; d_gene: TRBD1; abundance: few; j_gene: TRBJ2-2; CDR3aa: CASNPGQGSVGGGTGELFF; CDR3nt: TGTGCCAGCAATCCGGGACAGGGGTCTGTTGGCGGGGGCACCGGGGAGCTGTTTTTT
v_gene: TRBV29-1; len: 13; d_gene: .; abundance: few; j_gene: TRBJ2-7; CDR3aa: CSVEDDSGYEQYF; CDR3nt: TGCAGCGTTGAAGATGATTCGGGCTACGAGCAGTACTTC
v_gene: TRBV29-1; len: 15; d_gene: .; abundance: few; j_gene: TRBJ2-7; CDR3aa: CSVEDLRAQAYEQYF; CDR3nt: TGCAGCGTTGAAGATCTAAGGGCCCAGGCCTACGAGCAGTACTTC
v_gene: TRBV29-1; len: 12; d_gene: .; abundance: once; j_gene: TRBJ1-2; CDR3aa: CSVLGEDYGYTF; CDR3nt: TGCAGCGTTCTGGGGGAGGACTATGGCTACACCTTC
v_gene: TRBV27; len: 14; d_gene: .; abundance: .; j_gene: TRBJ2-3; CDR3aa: CASSFLGQYDTQYF; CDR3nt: TGTGCCAGCAGTTTCTTAGGACAGTACGATACGCAGTATTTT
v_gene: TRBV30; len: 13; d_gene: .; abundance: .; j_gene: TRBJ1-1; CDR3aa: CAWTLGPNTEAFF; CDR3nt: TGTGCCTGGACCCTGGGGCCGAACACTGAAGCTTTCTTT
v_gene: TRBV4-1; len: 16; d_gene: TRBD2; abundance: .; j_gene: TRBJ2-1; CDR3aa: CASSQAVGLAGGEQFF; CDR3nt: TGCGCCAGCAGCCAAGCAGTGGGACTAGCGGGAGGTGAGCAGTTCTTC
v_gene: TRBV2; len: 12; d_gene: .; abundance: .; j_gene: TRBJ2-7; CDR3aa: CAARGVLYEQYF; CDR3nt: TGTGCCGCGCGGGGAGTTCTCTACGAGCAGTACTTC
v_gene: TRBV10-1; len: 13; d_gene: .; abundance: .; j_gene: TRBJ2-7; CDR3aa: CASSEKGSYEQYF; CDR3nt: TGCGCCAGCAGTGAAAAGGGTTCCTACGAGCAGTACTTC
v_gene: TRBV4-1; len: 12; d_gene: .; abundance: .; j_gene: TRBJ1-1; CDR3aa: CASSQTGSEAFF; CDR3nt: TGCGCCAGCAGCCAAACAGGGTCTGAAGCTTTCTTT
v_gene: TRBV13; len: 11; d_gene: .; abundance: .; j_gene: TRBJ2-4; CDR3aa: CASSLGAIQYF; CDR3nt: TGTGCCAGCAGCTTAGGGGCCATTCAGTACTTC
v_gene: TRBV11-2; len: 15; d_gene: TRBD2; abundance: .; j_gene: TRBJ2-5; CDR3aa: CASSPGLADVETQYF; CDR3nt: TGTGCCAGCAGCCCGGGACTAGCGGACGTGGAGACCCAGTACTTC
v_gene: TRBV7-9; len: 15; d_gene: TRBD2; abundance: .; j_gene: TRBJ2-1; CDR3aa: CASSFGLESHNEQFF; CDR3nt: TGTGCCAGCAGCTTCGGACTAGAGTCCCACAATGAGCAGTTCTTC
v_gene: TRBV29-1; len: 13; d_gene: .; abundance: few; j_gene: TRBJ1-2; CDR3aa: CSVWGGSNYGYTF; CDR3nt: TGCAGCGTATGGGGGGGCTCCAACTATGGCTACACCTTC
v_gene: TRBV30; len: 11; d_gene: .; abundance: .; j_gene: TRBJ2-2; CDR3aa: CATAYTGELFF; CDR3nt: TGTGCCACCGCCTACACCGGGGAGCTGTTTTTT
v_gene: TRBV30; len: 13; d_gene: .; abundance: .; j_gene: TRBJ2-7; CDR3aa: CAWSVGDAYEQYF; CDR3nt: TGTGCCTGGAGTGTTGGGGATGCCTACGAGCAGTACTTC
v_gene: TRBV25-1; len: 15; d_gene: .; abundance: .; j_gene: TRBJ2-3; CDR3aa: CASRPGPLRTDTQYF; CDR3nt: TGTGCCAGCAGACCGGGACCCTTGCGCACAGATACGCAGTATTTT
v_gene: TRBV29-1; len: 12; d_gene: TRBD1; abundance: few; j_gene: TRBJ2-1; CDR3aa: CSARTGSNEQFF; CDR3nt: TGCAGCGCACGGACAGGGAGTAATGAGCAGTTCTTC
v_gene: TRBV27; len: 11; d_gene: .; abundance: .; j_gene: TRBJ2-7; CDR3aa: CASSLLGRQYF; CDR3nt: TGTGCCAGCAGCCTCCTAGGGCGGCAGTACTTC
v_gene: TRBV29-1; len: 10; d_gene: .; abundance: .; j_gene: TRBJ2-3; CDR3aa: CSARIDTQYF; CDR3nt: TGCAGCGCCAGAATAGATACGCAGTATTTT
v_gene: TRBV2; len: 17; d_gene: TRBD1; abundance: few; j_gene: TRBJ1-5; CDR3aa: CASSLEAGTGVFQPQHF; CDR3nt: TGTGCCAGCAGTCTTGAAGCCGGGACAGGGGTTTTTCAGCCCCAGCATTTT
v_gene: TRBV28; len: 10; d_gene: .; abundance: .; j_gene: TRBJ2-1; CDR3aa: CASGPNEQFF; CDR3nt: TGTGCCAGCGGACCCAATGAGCAGTTCTTC
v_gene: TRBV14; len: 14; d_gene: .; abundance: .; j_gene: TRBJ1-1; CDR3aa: CASSQATGGTEAFF; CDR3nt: TGTGCCAGCAGCCAAGCCACCGGTGGGACTGAAGCTTTCTTT
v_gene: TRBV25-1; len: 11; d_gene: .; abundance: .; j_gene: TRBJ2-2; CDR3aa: CASSEVRELFF; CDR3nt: TGTGCCAGCAGTGAGGTCCGGGAGCTGTTTTTT
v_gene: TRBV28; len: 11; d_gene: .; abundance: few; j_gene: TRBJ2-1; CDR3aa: CASSPGGEQFF; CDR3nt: TGTGCCAGCAGCCCTGGGGGAGAGCAGTTCTTC
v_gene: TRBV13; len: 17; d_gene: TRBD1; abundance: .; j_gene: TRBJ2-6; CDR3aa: CASSLRQGAFGANVLTF; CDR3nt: TGTGCCAGCAGCTTGAGACAGGGGGCTTTTGGGGCCAACGTCCTGACTTTC
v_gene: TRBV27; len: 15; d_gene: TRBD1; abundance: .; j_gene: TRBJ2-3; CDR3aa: CASNPDRGYADTQYF; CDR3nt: TGTGCCAGCAACCCCGACAGGGGGTACGCAGATACGCAGTATTTT
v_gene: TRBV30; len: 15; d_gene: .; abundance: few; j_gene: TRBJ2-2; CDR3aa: CAWSLQEVNTGELFF; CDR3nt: TGTGCCTGGAGTTTGCAGGAAGTTAACACCGGGGAGCTGTTTTTT
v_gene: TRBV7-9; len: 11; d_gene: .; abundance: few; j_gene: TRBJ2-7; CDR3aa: CASSEKGEQYF; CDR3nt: TGTGCCAGCAGTGAGAAGGGCGAGCAGTACTTC
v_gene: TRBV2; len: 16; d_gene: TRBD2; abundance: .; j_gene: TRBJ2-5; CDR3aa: CASSDVASGNQETQYF; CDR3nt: TGTGCCAGCAGTGATGTGGCTAGCGGAAATCAAGAGACCCAGTACTTC
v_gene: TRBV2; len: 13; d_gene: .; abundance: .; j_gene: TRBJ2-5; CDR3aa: CASSAYVSETQYF; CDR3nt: TGTGCCAGCAGTGCGTACGTTAGTGAGACCCAGTACTTC
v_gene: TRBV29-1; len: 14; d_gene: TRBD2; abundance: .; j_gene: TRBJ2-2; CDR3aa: CSVGTRENTGELFF; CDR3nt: TGCAGCGTTGGGACTAGGGAGAACACCGGGGAGCTGTTTTTT
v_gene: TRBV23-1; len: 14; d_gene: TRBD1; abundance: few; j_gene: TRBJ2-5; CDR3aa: CASSQGTVQETQYF; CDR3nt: TGCGCCAGCAGTCAAGGGACAGTCCAAGAGACCCAGTACTTC
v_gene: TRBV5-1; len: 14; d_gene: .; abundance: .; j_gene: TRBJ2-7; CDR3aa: CASSLWRYSYEQYF; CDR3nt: TGCGCCAGCAGCTTGTGGCGGTACTCCTACGAGCAGTACTTC
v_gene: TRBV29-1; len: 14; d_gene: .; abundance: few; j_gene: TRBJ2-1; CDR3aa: CSAPTLVHYNEQFF; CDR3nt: TGCAGCGCTCCGACGCTGGTCCATTACAATGAGCAGTTCTTC
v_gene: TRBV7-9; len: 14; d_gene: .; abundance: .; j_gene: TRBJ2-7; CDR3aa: CASSFGRLGYEQYF; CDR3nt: TGTGCCAGCAGCTTCGGACGCTTGGGCTACGAGCAGTACTTC